The next 5 T cell receptor beta chains were all read from a single sample in a study of molecular identifiers for immune sequencing clone quantification. TCRdb re-analysed the PCR reads in MiXCR, keeping a single row per CDR3 protein. This sample carries around 470,000 distinct CDR3 sequences, about a quarter of them seen once, and the ten largest clones take around 0.76%. Sequences were obtained from naive CD8+ T cells from blood, with Jurkat cell RNA spiked in. Subset noted: FACS-sorted CD8+CD4-CCR7+CD45RA+ naive T cells. These receptor sequences come from a human donor in good health. Some libraries in this study had Jurkat cell RNA spiked in.

V gene TRBV3-1 combines with J gene TRBJ1-6; D is perhaps TRBD1 (5 bases). CDR3 length: 14 residues. The germline CDR1 and CDR2 sequences are LGHDT and YNNKEL (reference sequence). V lost 4 bases and J lost 11, with 15 bases in between. The CDR3 here is CASSPAGVGAPLHF. The CDR3, as DNA: TGTGCCAGCAGCCCCGCGGGGGTAGGGGCACCCCTCCACTTT.

This clonotype was detected many times. This sequence joins TRBV6-2 or TRBV6-3 and TRBJ1-1; D gene unclear. CDR3 size: 12 residues. CDR1 is MNHEY, CDR2 SVGEGT, per germline. The V and J ends lost 2 bases and 4 bases respectively, with 5 bases between them. In DNA, the CDR3 is TGTGCCAGCAGTTACATGGGCACTGAAGCTTTCTTT. This gives the protein CASSYMGTEAFF.

This clonotype was found a few times. This CDR3 reads CASIYIRGGQETQYF. As DNA, the CDR3 is TGTGCCAGCATCTACATCAGGGGCGGCCAAGAGACCCAGTACTTC. The chain is built from TRBV7-2 and TRBJ2-5, with D maybe TRBD1 (6 bases). This CDR3 is 15 amino acids long. Germline CDR1 reads SGHTA; CDR2 reads FQGNSA. Trimming removed 7 bases at V and 1 base at J, with 16 bases between. Drawing the rest from reference TRBV7-2 and TRBJ2-5, the complete variable domain is GAGVSQSPSNKVTEKGKDVELRCDPISGHTALYWYRQSLGQGLEFLIYFQGNSAPDKSGLPSDRFSAERTGGSVSTLTIQRTQQEDSAVYLCASIYIRGGQETQYFGPGTRLLVL.

The chain employs TRBV23-1 and TRBJ2-7; 7 bases are shared with TRBD1. TRBV23-1 qualifies as an ORF whose function is uncertain. The junction had 7 bases not matched to a gene; V was cut back by 3 bases and J by 2 bases. This CDR3 has 15 amino acids. CDR3 in amino acids: CASSHQDRLAYEQYF. CDR3 bases: TGCGCCAGCAGTCACCAGGACAGGTTGGCCTACGAGCAGTACTTC.

This rearrangement joins TRBV21-1 to TRBJ2-7; TRBD1 is taken as the D call from the table, unchecked against the DNA. TRBV21-1 is a listed pseudogene. The CDR3 loop spans 15 amino acids. The chain's CDR3 is CASRSPRNGSYEQYF. The CDR3 bases are TGTGCCAGCAGGTCCCCGAGAAACGGATCCTACGAGCAGTACTTC.